A single sample is the source of the 4 T cell receptor beta chains below, sequenced in a study of cytomegalovirus exposure and HLA in healthy donors (dated by TCRdb to 2017 to 2019). Receptors were amplified or captured by the immunoSEQ multiplex PCR assay. A mixture of 60 forward primers for TCR Vbeta segments and 13 reverse primers for TCR Jbeta segments was used in the multiplex PCR. TCRdb's version of the immuneACCESS table is confined to in-frame rearrangements and falls short of the full clone set. An unresolved V gene accounts for under half of the shortfall where checked; the remainder is of unknown origin. The sample contains around 94,000 clones, over 70% of them found a single time. The top ten clones comprise around 5% of the sample. Sample: PBMCs. The receptors derive from a woman in her thirties or forties in good health and CMV-seronegative.

This sequence joins TRBV27 and TRBJ2-3; D is ambiguous. Trimming cost V 0 bases and J 4 bases, with 11 bases left between them. CDR1 and CDR2 (germline): MNHEY, SMNVEV (reference sequence). This CDR3 is 15 amino acids long. CDR3 region: CASSLSRVLSDTQYF. The CDR3 DNA is TGTGCCAGCAGTTTATCGAGAGTCCTATCAGATACGCAGTATTTT.

This clone was seen only a few times. V is TRBV6-1 and J is TRBJ1-1, with 7 bases aligning to TRBD1. Germline assignment: CDR1 MNHNS and CDR2 SASEGT. The CDR3 runs to 13 residues. V was clipped by 4 bases and J by 6 bases; unmatched bases: 5. This chain's CDR3 is CASSGTGTAEAFF. CDR3 sequence (DNA): TGTGCCAGCAGTGGCACAGGGACAGCTGAAGCTTTCTTT.

The chain employs TRBV2 and TRBJ1-5; 8 nucleotides align to TRBD1. Germline assignment: CDR1 SNHLY and CDR2 FYNNEI. The CDR3 contains 14 residues. Losses at the gene ends were 7 bases for V and 2 bases for J; bases not matched to a gene: 4. CDR3 protein: CASMDREGNQPQHF. In nucleotides, the CDR3 is TGTGCCAGCATGGACAGGGAGGGCAATCAGCCCCAGCATTTT.

This clone was detected a few times. The chain employs TRBV27 and TRBJ1-6, with D hard to call. Trimming stripped 5 bases from V and 1 base from J, with 9 bases between. CDR3 size: 15 residues. Germline loops: CDR1 MNHEY, CDR2 SMNVEV (reference sequence). CDR3 region: CASSPRGSYNSPLHF. Written as DNA, the CDR3 is TGTGCCAGCAGTCCGCGGGGATCCTATAATTCACCCCTCCACTTT.